The sequence of this TCR beta chain was determined in a study of T cell changes during pregnancy in multiple sclerosis. The CDR3 has 15 residues. With 2 bases removed from V and 6 bases from J, the gap between germline ends came to 16 bases. Germline values: CDR1 MDHEN, CDR2 SYDVKM. Assay used: immunoSEQ multiplex PCR; TCRdb lists only in-frame clones, some missing. The sample comprises tens of thousands of clones, under 95% of which are singletons, and around 0.41% rests with the top ten. The sequencing here drew on CD4+ T cells from peripheral blood mononuclear cells, taken before pregnancy. This chain connects TRBV28 to TRBJ1-2, with a weak D call TRBD1 (5 bases). The clonotype comes from a female donor with multiple sclerosis, enrolled in a pregnancy study. The CDR3 sequence is CASSLGGGKDNGYTF. CDR3 coding DNA: TGTGCCAGCAGTTTAGGTGGGGGGAAGGACAATGGCTACACCTTC.